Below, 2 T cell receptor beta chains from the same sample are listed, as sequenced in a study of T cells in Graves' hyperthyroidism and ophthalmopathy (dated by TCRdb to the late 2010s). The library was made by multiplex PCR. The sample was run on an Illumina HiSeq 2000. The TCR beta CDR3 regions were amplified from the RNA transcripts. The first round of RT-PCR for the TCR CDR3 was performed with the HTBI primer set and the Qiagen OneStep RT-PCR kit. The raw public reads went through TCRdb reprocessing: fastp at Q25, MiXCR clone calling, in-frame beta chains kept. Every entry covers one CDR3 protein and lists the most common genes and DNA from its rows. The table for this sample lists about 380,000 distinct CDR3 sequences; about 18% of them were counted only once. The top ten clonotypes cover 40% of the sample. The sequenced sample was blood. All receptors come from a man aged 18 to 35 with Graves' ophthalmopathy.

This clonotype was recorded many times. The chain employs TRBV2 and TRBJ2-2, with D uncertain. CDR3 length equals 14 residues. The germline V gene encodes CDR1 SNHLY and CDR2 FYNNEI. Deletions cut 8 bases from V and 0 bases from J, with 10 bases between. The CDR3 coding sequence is TGTGCCAGCCTCGAAACAGCGAACACCGGGGAGCTGTTTTTT. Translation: CASLETANTGELFF.

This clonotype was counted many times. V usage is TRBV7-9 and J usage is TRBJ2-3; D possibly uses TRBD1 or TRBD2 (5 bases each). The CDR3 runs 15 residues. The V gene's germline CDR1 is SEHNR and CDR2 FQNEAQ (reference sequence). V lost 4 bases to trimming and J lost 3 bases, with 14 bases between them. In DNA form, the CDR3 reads TGTGCCAGCAGCTCCACATCCAGGGAGACAGATACGCAGTATTTT. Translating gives CASSSTSRETDTQYF.